These T cell receptor beta chains were read from a single sample in a study of PD-L1 blockade in urothelial cancer. The data were produced by immunoSEQ multiplex PCR, yet TCRdb's version contains in-frame clones alone and is incomplete. The sample carries about 74,000 clones, around four fifths recorded once. Sequencing used PBMCs, obtained around atezolizumab (anti-PD-L1) treatment. These receptors came from a man between 70 and 80 years old with urothelial cancer. CDR3s include the opening cysteine and the closing phenylalanine or tryptophan. The order of the fields is clone size, V gene, D gene, J gene, CDR3 protein, CDR3 DNA. A D gene is named only where the DNA matches it firmly. A row's size may be missing; if present it is once, few, many or a size class.

NA	TRBV30	NA	TRBJ1-1	CAWSLREAFF	TGTGCCTGGAGTCTGAGGGAAGCTTTCTTT
NA	TRBV15	TRBD1	TRBJ2-7	CATSRLTGGITYEQYF	TGTGCCACCAGCAGACTTACAGGGGGCATTACCTACGAGCAGTACTTC
NA	TRBV9	TRBD2	TRBJ2-5	CASSVVGTSGRETQYF	TGTGCCAGCAGCGTAGTTGGGACTAGCGGGAGGGAGACCCAGTACTTC
NA	TRBV5-1	TRBD1	TRBJ1-5	CASSPNRDSSRSNQPQHF	TGCGCCAGCAGCCCCAACCGGGACAGTAGCCGTAGCAATCAGCCCCAGCATTTT
NA	TRBV7-9	TRBD2	TRBJ2-7	CASSFRTSGSLEQYF	TGTGCCAGCAGCTTCCGGACTAGCGGGAGTCTCGAGCAGTACTTC
NA	TRBV27	NA	TRBJ1-5	CVSSPRVRSYQPQHF	TGTGTCAGCTCTCCGAGAGTCCGTTCTTACCAGCCCCAGCATTTT
NA	TRBV5-4	TRBD2	TRBJ2-1	CASSTSGSYNEQFF	TGTGCCAGCAGTACTAGCGGGTCCTACAATGAGCAGTTCTTC
NA	TRBV5-1	NA	TRBJ2-2	CASSLQEGSTGELFF	TGCGCCAGCAGCCTGCAGGAAGGGAGCACCGGGGAGCTGTTTTTT
NA	TRBV28	TRBD1	TRBJ1-5	CASSFSDRVVQSQHF	TGTGCCAGCAGTTTTTCGGACAGGGTTGTACAGTCCCAGCATTTT
NA	TRBV19	NA	TRBJ1-5	CASSIAGRGNQPQHF	TGTGCCAGTAGTATTGCTGGGAGAGGCAATCAGCCCCAGCATTTT
once	TRBV5-1	TRBD2	TRBJ2-3	CASSYSRGGRSDTQYF	TGCGCCAGCAGCTACTCGCGTGGCGGGAGGTCAGATACGCAGTATTTT
NA	TRBV15	TRBD1	TRBJ2-5	CATSLRTGLQETQYF	TGTGCCACCAGCCTACGGACAGGCTTACAAGAGACCCAGTACTTC
NA	TRBV7-2	NA	TRBJ2-7	CASSFRSRLDEQYF	TGTGCCAGCAGCTTTCGATCCCGACTGGACGAGCAGTACTTC
NA	TRBV6-1	NA	TRBJ2-1	CASSEKAGYNEQFF	TGTGCCAGCAGTGAAAAAGCAGGTTACAATGAGCAGTTCTTC
NA	TRBV19	NA	TRBJ2-5	CASTGRETQYF	TGTGCCAGTACTGGGAGGGAGACCCAGTACTTC
NA	TRBV21-1	NA	TRBJ2-3	CASSVTGSGPTDTQYF	TGTGCCAGCAGCGTTACAGGTTCCGGCCCCACAGATACGCAGTATTTT
NA	TRBV18	NA	TRBJ1-1	CASSSGVGNTEAFF	TGTGCCAGCTCCTCAGGGGTGGGGAACACTGAAGCTTTCTTT
once	TRBV11-2	NA	TRBJ2-4	CASSLARGNIQYF	TGTGCCAGCAGCTTAGCTCGAGGGAACATTCAGTACTTC
NA	TRBV28	NA	TRBJ2-7	CASSQGYGYEQYF	TGTGCCAGCAGTCAGGGCTATGGGTACGAGCAGTACTTC
few	TRBV10-3	TRBD2	TRBJ2-7	CAISPTSASYEQYF	TGTGCCATCAGCCCGACTAGCGCGTCCTACGAGCAGTACTTC